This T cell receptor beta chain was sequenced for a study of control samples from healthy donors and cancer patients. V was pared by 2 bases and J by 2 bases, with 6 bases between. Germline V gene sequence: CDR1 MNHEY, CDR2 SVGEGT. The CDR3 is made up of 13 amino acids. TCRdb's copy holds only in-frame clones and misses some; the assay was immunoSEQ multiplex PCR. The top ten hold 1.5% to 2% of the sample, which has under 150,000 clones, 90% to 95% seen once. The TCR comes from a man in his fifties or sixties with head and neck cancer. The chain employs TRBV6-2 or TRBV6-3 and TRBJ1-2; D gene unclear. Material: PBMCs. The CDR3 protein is CASSYRLNYGYTF. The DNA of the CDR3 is TGTGCCAGCAGTTACAGGCTCAACTATGGCTACACCTTC.